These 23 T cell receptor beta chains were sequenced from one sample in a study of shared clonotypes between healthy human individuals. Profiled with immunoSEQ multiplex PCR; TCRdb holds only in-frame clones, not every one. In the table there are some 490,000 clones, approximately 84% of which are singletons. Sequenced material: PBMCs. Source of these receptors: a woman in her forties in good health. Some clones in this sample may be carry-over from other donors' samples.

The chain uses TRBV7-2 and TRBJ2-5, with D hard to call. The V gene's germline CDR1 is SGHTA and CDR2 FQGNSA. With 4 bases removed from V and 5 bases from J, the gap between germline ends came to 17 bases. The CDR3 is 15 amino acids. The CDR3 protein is CASSWSAGPWETQYF. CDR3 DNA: TGTGCCAGCAGCTGGAGTGCAGGCCCATGGGAGACCCAGTACTTC.

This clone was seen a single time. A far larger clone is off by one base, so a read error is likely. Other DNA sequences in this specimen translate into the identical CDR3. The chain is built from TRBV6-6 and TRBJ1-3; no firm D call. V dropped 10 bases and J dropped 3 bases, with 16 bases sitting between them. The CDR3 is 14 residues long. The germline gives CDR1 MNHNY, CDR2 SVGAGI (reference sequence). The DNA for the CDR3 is TGTGCCACCTCCCTTGGCATTTTTGGAAACACCATATATTTT. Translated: CATSLGIFGNTIYF.

CDR3: CASSPDGATNEKLFF. CDR3 nucleotides: TGTGCCAGCAGCCCGGACGGAGCAACTAATGAAAAACTGTTTTTT. This chain uses TRBV7-9 with TRBJ1-4; D not certain. The length of the CDR3 is 15 residues. V was shortened by 5 bases and J by 0 bases, with 10 bases between the two germline ends. Per the germline V gene, CDR1 is SEHNR and CDR2 is FQNEAQ (reference sequence).

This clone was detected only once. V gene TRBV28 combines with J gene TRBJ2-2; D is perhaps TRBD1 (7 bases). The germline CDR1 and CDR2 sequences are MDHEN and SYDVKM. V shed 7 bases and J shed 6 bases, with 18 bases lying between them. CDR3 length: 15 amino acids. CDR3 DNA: TGTGCCAGCACCGGGAGCAGGGGGGTCGCCGGGGAGCTGTTTTTT. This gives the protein CASTGSRGVAGELFF.

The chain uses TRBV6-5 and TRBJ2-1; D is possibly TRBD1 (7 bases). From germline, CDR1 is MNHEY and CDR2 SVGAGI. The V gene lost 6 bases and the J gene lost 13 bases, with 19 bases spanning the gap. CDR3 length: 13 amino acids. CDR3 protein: CASSQGGPRRQFF. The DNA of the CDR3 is TGTGCCAGCAGCCAGGGGGGCCCGCGTCGTCAGTTCTTC.

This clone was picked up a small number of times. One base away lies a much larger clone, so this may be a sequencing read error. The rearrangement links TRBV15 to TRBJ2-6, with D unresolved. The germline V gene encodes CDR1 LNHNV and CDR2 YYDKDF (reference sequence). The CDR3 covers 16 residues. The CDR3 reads CATSRFSFSEANVLTF. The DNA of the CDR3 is TGTGCCACCAGCAGATTCTCATTCTCTGAGGCCAACGTCCTGACTTTC.

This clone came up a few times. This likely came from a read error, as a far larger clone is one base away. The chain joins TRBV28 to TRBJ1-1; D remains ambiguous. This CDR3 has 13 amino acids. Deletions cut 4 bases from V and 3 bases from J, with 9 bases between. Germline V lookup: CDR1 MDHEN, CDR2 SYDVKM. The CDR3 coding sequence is TGTGCCAGCAGTTCCGGGCTTGACACTGAAGCTTTCTTT. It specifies CASSSGLDTEAFF.

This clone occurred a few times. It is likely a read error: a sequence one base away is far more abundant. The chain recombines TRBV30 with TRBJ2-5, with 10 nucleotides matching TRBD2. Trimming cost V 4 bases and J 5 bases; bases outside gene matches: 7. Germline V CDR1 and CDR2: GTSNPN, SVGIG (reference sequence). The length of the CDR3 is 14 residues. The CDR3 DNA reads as TGTGCCTGGACTAGCGGGGGCTTTCAGGAGACCCAGTACTTC. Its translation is CAWTSGGFQETQYF.

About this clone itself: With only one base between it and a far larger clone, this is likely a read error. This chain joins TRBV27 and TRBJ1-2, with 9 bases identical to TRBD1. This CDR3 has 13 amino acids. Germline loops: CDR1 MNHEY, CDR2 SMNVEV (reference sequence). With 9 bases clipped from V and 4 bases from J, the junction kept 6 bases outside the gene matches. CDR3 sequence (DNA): TGTGCCAGAGCTACAGGGGGCCTCTATGGCTACACCTTC. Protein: CARATGGLYGYTF.

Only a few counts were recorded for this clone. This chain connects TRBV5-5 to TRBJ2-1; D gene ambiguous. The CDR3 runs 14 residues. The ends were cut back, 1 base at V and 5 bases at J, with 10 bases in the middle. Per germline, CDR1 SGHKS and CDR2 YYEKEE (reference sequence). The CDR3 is CASSLLGINNEQFF. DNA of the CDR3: TGTGCCAGCAGCTTGCTGGGAATTAACAATGAGCAGTTCTTC.

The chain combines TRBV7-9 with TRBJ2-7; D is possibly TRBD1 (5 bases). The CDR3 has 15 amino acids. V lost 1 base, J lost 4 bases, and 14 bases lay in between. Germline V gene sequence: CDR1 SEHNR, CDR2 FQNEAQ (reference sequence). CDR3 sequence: CASSLDGHILYEQYF. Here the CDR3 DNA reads TGTGCCAGCAGCTTAGACGGACATATACTTTACGAGCAGTACTTC. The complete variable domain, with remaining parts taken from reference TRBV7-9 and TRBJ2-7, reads DTGVSQNPRHKITKRGQNVTFRCDPISEHNRLYWYRQTLGQGPEFLTYFQNEAQLEKSRLLSDRFSAERPKGSFSTLEIQRTEQGDSAMYLCASSLDGHILYEQYFGPGTRLTVT.

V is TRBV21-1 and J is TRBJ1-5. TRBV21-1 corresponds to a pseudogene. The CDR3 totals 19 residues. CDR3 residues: CASSKSTSEGIYGNQPQHF. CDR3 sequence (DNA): TGTGCCAGCAGCAAATCCACCTCGGAGGGCATATATGGCAATCAGCCCCAGCATTTT.

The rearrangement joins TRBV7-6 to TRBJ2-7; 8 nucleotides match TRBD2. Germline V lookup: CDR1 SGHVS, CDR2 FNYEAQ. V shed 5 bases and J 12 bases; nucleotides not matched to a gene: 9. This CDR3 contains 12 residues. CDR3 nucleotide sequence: TGTGCCAGCAGCCCGGGGGGGGAAATCGGGTACTTC. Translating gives CASSPGGEIGYF.

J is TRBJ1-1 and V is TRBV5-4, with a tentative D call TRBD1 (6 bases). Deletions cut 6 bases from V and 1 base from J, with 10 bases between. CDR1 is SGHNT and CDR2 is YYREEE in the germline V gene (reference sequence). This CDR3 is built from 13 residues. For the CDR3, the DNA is TGTGCCAGCACGAACAGGGAGAACACTGAAGCTTTCTTT. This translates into CASTNRENTEAFF.

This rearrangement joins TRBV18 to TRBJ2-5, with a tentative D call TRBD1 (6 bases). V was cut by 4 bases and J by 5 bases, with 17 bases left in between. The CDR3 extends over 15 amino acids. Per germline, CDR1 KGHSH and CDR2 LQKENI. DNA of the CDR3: TGTGCCAGCTCACTATGGCAGGGGAAGGAGGAGACCCAGTACTTC. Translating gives CASSLWQGKEETQYF.

The CDR3 is CASSVGTGESDEQYF. CDR3 sequence (DNA): TGTGCCAGCAGCGTGGGGACAGGGGAATCGGATGAGCAGTACTTC. The J gene is TRBJ2-7, the V gene TRBV9; TRBD1 agrees at 10 bases. The germline CDR1 and CDR2 sequences are SGDLS and YYNGEE. The V segment lost 2 bases and the J segment 7 bases; nucleotides outside the gene matches: 9. The CDR3 length is 15 residues.

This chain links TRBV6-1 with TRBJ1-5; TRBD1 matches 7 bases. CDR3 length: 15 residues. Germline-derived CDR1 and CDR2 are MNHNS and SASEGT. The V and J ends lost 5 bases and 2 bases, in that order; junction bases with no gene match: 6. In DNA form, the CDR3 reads TGTGCCAGCAGTCCACAGGGGCCCGGCAATCAGCCCCAGCATTTT. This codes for CASSPQGPGNQPQHF.

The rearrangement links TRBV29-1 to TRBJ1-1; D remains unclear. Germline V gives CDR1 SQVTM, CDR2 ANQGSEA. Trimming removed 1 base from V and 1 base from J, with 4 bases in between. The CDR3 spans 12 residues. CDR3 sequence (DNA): TGCAGCGTTGAAGGGGAGAACACTGAAGCTTTCTTT. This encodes CSVEGENTEAFF. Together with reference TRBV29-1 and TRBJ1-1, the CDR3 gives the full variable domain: SAVISQKPSRDICQRGTSLTIQCQVDSQVTMMFWYRQQPGQSLTLIATANQGSEATYESGFVIDKFPISRPNLTFSTLTVSNMSPEDSSIYLCSVEGENTEAFFGQGTRLTVV.

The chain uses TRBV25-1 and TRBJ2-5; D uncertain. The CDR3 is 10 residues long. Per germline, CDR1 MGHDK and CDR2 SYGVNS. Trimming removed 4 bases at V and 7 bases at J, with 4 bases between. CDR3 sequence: CASSGGTQYF. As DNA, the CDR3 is TGTGCCAGCAGTGGCGGGACCCAGTACTTC.

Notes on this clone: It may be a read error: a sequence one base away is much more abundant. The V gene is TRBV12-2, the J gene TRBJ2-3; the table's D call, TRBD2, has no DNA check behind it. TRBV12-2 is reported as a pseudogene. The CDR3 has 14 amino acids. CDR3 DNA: TGTGCAAGTCGCGCAACTAGCGGCGCAGATACGCAGTATTTT. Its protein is CASRATSGADTQYF.

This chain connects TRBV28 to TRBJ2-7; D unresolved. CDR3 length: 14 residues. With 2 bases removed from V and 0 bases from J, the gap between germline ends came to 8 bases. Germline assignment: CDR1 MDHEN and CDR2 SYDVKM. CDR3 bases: TGTGCCAGCAGTTTAGGCGGATACTCCTACGAGCAGTACTTC. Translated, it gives CASSLGGYSYEQYF.

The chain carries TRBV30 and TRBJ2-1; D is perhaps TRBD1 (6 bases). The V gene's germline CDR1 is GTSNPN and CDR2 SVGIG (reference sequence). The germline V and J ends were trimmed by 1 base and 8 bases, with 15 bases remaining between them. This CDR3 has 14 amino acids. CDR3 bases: TGTGCCTGGAGTGACGGGGACACCGTCGATGAGCAGTTCTTC. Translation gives CAWSDGDTVDEQFF.

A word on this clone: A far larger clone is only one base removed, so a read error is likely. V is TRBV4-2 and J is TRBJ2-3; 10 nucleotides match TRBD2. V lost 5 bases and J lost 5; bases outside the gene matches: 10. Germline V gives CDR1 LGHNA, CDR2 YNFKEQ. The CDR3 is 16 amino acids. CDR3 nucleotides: TGTGCCAGCAGCGCCCGTCTAGCGGGAGTAGGAGATACGCAGTATTTT. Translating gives CASSARLAGVGDTQYF.